What follows describes a single TCR beta chain. Its antigen remains unidentified. The data stem from a study of post-analysis software for immune sequencing data. For the study at large: The cohort encompassed relapsing-remitting, secondary progressive and progressive-relapsing multiple sclerosis disease courses.

Looked up from germline, CDR1 is DFQATT and CDR2 is SNEGSKA (reference sequence). Trimming stripped 6 bases from V and 1 base from J, with 11 bases between. This CDR3 comprises 13 residues. TCR beta cDNA libraries had unique molecular identifiers. With 1 to 10 million T cells as the source, roughly 0.5 million cDNA molecules resulted. TCRdb reprocessed the PCR reads with MiXCR, giving one entry per CDR3 protein. The table lists roughly 800,000 distinct CDR3 sequences, under 70% of them singletons. Findings of the study overall: About five TRBV segments occurring more often in patients than controls included TRBV5-6, TRBV5-1 and TRBV20-1. Comparison with controls showed significantly lower normalized Chao1 diversity in multiple sclerosis patients. Co-batched samples clustered tightly together by F measure.

The rearrangement uses TRBV20-1 and TRBJ2-3; D may be TRBD2 (5 bases). This sequence was found in a girl aged 5-17 years with multiple sclerosis. The sample taken for sequencing was blood. The CDR3 DNA reads TGCAGTGCCCCCGGGGTGGGCACAGATACGCAGTATTTT. It codes for CSAPGVGTDTQYF.